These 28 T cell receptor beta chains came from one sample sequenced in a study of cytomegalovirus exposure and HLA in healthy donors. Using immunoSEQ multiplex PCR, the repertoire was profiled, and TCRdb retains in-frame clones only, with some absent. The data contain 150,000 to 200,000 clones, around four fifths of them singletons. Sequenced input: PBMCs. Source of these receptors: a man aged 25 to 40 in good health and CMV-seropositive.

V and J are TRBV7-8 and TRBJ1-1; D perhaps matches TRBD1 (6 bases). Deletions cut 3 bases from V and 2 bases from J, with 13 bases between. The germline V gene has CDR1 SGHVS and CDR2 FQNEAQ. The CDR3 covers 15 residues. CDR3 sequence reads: CASSFSSRGNTEAFF. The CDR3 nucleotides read TGTGCCAGCAGCTTCTCTAGCAGGGGAAACACTGAAGCTTTCTTT.

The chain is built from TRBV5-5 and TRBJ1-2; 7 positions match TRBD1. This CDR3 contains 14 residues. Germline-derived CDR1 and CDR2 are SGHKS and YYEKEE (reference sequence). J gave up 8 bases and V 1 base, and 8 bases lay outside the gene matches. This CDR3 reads CASSLPSSGGGYTF. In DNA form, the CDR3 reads TGTGCCAGCAGCTTGCCCAGCTCAGGGGGAGGCTACACCTTC.

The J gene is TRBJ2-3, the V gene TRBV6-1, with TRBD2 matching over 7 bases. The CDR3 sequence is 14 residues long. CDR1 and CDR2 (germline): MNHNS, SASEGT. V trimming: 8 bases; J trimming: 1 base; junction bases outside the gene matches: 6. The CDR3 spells CASFSGGGTDTQYF. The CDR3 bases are TGTGCCAGCTTTTCGGGGGGAGGCACAGATACGCAGTATTTT.

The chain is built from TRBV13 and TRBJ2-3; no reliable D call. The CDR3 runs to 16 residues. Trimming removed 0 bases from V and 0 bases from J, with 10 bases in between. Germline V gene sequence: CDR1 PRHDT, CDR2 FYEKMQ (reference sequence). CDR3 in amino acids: CASSLGTLTSTDTQYF. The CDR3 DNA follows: TGTGCCAGCAGCTTAGGGACTTTGACTAGCACAGATACGCAGTATTTT.

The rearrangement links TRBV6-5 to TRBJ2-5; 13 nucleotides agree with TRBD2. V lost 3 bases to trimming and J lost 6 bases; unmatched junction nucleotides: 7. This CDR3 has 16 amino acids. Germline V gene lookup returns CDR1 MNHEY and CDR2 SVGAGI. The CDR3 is CASSYSLAGGPKTQYF. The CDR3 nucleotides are TGTGCCAGCAGTTATTCACTAGCGGGGGGGCCGAAGACCCAGTACTTC.

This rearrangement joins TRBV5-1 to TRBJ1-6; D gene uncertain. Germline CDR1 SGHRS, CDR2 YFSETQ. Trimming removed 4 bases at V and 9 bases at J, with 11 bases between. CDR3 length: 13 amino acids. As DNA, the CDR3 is TGCGCCAGCAGCCCCCCCCGGGGTTCACCCCTCCACTTT. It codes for CASSPPRGSPLHF.

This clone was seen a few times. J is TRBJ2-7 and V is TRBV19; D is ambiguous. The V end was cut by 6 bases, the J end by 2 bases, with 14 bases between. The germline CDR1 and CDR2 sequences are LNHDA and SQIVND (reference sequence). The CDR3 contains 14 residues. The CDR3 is CASRVQKNTYEQYF. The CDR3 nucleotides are TGTGCCAGTAGAGTCCAGAAAAATACCTACGAGCAGTACTTC.

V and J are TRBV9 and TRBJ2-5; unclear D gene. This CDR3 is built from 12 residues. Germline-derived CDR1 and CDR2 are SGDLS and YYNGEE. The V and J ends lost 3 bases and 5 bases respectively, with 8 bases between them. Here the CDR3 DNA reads TGTGCCAGCAGCGCCCTCGGGGAGACCCAGTACTTC. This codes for CASSALGETQYF.

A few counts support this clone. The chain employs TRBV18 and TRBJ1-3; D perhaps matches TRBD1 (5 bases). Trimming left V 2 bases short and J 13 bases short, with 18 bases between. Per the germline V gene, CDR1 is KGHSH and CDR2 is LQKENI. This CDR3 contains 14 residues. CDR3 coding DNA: TGTGCCAGCTCACCATCCCGAGGAACCGGGGGAATATATTTT. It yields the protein CASSPSRGTGGIYF.

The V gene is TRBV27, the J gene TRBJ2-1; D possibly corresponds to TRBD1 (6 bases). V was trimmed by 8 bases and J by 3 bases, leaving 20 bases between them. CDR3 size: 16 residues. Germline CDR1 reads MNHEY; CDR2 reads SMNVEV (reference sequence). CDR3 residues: CASREVGTTYYNEQFF. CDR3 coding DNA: TGTGCCAGCCGAGAGGTAGGGACAACCTACTACAATGAGCAGTTCTTC.

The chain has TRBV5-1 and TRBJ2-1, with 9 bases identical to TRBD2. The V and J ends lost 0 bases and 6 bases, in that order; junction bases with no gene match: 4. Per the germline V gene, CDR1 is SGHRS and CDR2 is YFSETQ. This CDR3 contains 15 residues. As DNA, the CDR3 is TGCGCCAGCAGCTTGGAGGCTAGCGGGGCCAATGAGCAGTTCTTC. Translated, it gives CASSLEASGANEQFF.

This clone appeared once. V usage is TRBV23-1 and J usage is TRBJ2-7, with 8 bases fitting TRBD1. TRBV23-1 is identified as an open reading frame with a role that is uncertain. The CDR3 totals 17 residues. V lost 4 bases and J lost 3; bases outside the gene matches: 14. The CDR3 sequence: CASSPEAQGTGCYEQYF. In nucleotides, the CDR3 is TGCGCCAGCAGTCCCGAGGCCCAGGGGACAGGATGCTACGAGCAGTACTTC.

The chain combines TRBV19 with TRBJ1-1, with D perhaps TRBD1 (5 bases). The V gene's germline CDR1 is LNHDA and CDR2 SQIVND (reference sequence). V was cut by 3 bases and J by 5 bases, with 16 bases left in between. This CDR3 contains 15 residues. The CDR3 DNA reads TGTGCCAGTAGTATGGCAGGGTGGGGATGGACTGAAGCTTTCTTT. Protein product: CASSMAGWGWTEAFF.

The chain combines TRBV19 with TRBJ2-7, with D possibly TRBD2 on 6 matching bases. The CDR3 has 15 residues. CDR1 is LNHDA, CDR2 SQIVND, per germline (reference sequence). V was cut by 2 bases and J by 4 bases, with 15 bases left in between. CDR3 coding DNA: TGTGCCAGTAGTATACGGCCGGGGGACGTTTACGAGCAGTACTTC. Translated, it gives CASSIRPGDVYEQYF.

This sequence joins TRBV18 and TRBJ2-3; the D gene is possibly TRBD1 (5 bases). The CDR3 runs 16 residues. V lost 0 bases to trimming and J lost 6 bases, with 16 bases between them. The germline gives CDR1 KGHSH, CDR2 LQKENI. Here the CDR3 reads CASSPPPRTSGDTQYF. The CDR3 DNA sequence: TGTGCCAGCTCACCACCGCCTCGGACATCGGGTGATACGCAGTATTTT.

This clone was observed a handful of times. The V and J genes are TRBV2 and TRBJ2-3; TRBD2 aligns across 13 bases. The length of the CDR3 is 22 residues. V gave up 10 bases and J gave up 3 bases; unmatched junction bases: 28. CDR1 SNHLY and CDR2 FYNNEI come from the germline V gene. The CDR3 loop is CAIPRGGRETSGGAPLTDTQYF. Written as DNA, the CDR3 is TGTGCCATCCCAAGGGGAGGAAGGGAAACTAGCGGGGGGGCTCCTTTGACAGATACGCAGTATTTT.

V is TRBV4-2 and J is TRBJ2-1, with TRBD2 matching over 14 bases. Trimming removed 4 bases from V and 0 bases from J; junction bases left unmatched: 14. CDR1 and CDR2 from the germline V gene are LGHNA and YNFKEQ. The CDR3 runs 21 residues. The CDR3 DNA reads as TGTGCCAGCAGCCCATCCTCCAGGACTAGCGGGGGGCCAAGCTCCTACAATGAGCAGTTCTTC. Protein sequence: CASSPSSRTSGGPSSYNEQFF.

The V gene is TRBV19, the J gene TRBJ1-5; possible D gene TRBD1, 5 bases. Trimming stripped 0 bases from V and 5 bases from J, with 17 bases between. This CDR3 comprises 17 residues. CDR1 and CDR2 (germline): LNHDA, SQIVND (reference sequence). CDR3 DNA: TGTGCCAGTAGTATAGATCCGGGACTGGGAACATATCAGCCCCAGCATTTT. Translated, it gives CASSIDPGLGTYQPQHF.

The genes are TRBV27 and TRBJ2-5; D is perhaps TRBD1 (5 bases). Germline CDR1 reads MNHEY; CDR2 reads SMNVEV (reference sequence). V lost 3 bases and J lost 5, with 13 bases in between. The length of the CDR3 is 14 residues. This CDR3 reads CASSFWGLGETQYF. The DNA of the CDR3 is TGTGCCAGCAGTTTCTGGGGCCTGGGGGAGACCCAGTACTTC.

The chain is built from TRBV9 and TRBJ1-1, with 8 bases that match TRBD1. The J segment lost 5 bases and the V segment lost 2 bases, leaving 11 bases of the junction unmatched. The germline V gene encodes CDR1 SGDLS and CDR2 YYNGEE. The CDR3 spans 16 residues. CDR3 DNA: TGTGCCAGCAGCGTCAAAGGACAGGGAGGATGGACTGAAGCTTTCTTT. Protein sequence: CASSVKGQGGWTEAFF. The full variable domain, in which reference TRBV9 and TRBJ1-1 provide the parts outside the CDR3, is DSGVTQTPKHLITATGQRVTLRCSPRSGDLSVYWYQQSLDQGLQFLIQYYNGEERAKGNILERFSAQQFPDLHSELNLSSLELGDSALYFCASSVKGQGGWTEAFFGQGTRLTVV.

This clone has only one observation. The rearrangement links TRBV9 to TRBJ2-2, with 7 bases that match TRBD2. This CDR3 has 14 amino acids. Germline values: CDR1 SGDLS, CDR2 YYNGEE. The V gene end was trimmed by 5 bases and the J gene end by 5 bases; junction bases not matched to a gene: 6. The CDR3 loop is CASRGDYVTGELFF. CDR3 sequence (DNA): TGTGCCAGCAGGGGGGACTACGTAACCGGGGAGCTGTTTTTT.

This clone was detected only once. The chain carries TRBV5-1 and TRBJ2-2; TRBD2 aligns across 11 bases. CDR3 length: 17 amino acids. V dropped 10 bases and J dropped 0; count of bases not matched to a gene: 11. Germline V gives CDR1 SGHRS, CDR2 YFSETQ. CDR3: CAAGSPSGGTNTGELFF. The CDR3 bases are TGCGCCGCAGGTTCCCCTAGCGGGGGGACGAACACCGGGGAGCTGTTTTTT.

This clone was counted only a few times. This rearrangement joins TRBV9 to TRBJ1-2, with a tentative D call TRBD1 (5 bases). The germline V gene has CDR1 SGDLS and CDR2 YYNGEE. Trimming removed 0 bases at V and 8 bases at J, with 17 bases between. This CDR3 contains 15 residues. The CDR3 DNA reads TGTGCCAGCAGCGTAGGACAGATCGGTGTAAGGGGCTACACCTTC. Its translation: CASSVGQIGVRGYTF.

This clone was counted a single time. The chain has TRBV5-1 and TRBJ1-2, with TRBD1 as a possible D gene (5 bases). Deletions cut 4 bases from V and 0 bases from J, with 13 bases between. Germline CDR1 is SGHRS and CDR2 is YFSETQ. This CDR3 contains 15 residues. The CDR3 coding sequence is TGCGCCAGCAGCGCGGGACGGACCTCTAACTATGGCTACACCTTC. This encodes CASSAGRTSNYGYTF.

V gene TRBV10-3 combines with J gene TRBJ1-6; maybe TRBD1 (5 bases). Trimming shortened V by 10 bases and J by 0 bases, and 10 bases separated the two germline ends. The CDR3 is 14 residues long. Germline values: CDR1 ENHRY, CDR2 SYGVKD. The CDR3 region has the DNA TGTGCCACAGCGACAGACTCCTATAATTCACCCCTCCACTTT. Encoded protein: CATATDSYNSPLHF.

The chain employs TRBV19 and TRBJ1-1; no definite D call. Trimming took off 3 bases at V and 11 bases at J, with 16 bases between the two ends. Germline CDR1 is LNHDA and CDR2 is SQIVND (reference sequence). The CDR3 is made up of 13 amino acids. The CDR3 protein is CASSIDWERRAFF. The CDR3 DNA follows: TGTGCCAGTAGTATCGACTGGGAGAGGAGGGCTTTCTTT. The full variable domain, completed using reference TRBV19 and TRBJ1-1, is DGGITQSPKYLFRKEGQNVTLSCEQNLNHDAMYWYRQDPGQGLRLIYYSQIVNDFQKGDIAEGYSVSREKKESFPLTVTSAQKNPTAFYLCASSIDWERRAFFGQGTRLTVV.

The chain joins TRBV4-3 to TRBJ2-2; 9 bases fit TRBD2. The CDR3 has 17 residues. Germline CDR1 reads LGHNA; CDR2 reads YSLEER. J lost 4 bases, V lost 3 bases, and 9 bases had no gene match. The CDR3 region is CASSHDRLAERTGELFF. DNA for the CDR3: TGCGCCAGCAGCCACGATAGACTAGCGGAGCGCACCGGGGAGCTGTTTTTT.

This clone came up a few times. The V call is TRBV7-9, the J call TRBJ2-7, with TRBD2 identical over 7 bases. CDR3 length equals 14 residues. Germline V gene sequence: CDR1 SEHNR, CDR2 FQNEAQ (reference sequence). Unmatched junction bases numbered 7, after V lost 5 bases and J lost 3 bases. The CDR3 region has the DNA TGTGCCAGCAGCCCGGGGAGGGTCGGCTACGAGCAGTACTTC. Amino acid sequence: CASSPGRVGYEQYF.